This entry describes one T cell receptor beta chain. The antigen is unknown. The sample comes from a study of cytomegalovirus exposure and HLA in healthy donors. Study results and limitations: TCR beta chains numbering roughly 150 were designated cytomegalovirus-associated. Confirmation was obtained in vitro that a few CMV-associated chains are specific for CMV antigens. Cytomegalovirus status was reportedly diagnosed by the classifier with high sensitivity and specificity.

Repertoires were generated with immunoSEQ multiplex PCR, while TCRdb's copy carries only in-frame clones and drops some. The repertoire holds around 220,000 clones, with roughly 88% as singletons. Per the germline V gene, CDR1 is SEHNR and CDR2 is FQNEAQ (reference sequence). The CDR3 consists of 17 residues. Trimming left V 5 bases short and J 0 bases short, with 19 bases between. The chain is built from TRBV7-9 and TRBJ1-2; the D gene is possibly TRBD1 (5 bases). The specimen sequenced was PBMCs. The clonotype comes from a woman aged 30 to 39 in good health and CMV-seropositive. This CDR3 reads CASSAGLLMGPNYGYTF. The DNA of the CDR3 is TGTGCCAGCAGCGCCGGTCTCCTAATGGGACCTAACTATGGCTACACCTTC.